The following is a T cell receptor beta chain sequence with its context. Its antigen remains unknown. TCRdb itself ran the 5' RACE reads through MiXCR, one entry per CDR3 protein. The sample lists fewer than 900,000 distinct CDR3 sequences; approximately 18% were seen once. Germline V lookup: CDR1 SGHTA, CDR2 FQGNSA. The V segment lost 3 bases and the J segment 4 bases; nucleotides outside the gene matches: 6. This CDR3 is 15 amino acids long. The data stem from a study of identical twins. Broader study findings: A lower insertion count was a feature of abundant cord blood beta clonotypes, with no such feature in memory repertoires.

The data were also submitted as part of a second study, on T cells expressing NK-cell markers. That report adds: It was from sorted CD3+CD56+NKG2C+, CD3+CD56+NKG2C- and CD3+CD56-NKG2C+ T cells that TCR beta repertoires came. Of eight sequenced donors, seven were HCMV-seropositive and one HCMV-seronegative. In a few donors, dominant clonotypes made up 28.3-60.1% of CD3+CD56-NKG2C+ cells.

The sample comprised PBMCs. The chain joins TRBV7-2 to TRBJ2-7, with 10 bases aligning to TRBD1. The TCR was taken from a woman younger than 30 in good health. Here the CDR3 DNA reads TGTGCCAGCAGCTTCGACAGGGGGCGATCTTACGAGCAGTACTTC. It translates to CASSFDRGRSYEQYF.